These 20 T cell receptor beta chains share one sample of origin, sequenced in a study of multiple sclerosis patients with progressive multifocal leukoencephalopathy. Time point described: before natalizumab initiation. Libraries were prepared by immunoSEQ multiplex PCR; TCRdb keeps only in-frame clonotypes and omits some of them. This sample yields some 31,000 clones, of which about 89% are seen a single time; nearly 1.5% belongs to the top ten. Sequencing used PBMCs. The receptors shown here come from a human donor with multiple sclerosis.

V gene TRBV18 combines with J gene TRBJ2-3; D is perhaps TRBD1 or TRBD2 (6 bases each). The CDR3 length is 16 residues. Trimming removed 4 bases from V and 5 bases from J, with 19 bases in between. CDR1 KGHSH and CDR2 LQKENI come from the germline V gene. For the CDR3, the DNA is TGTGCCAGCTCACTCTCACCCCCGGGGGCAGGAGATACGCAGTATTTT. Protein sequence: CASSLSPPGAGDTQYF.

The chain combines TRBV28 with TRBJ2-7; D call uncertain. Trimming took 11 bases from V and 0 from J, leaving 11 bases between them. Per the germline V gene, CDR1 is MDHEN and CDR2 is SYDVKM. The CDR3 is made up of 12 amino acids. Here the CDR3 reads CAAQADSYEQYF. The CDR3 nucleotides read TGTGCCGCGCAGGCAGACTCCTACGAGCAGTACTTC.

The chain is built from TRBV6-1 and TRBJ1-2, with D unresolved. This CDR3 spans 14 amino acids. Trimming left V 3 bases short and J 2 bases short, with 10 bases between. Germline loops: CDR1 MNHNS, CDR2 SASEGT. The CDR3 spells CASSDWLSNYGYTF. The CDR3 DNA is TGTGCCAGCAGTGATTGGCTCAGCAACTATGGCTACACCTTC.

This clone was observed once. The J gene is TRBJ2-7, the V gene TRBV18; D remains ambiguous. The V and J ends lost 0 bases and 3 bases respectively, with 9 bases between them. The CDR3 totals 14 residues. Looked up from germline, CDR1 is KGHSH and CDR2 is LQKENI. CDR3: CASSPPGLNYEQYF. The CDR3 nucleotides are TGTGCCAGCTCACCACCGGGTTTGAACTACGAGCAGTACTTC.

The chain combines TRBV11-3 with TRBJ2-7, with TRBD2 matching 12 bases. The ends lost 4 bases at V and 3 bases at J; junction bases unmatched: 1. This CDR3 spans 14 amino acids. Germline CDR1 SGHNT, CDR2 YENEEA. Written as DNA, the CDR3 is TGTGCCAGCAGCTCGACTAGCGGGAGCTACGAGCAGTACTTC. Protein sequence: CASSSTSGSYEQYF.

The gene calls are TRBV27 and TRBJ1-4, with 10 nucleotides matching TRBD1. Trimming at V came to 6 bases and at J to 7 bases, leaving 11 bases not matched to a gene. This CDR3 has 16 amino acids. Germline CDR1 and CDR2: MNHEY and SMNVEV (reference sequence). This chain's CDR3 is CASSPPDRGRGEKLFF. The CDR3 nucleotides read TGTGCCAGCAGCCCTCCGGACAGGGGGAGAGGTGAAAAACTGTTTTTT.

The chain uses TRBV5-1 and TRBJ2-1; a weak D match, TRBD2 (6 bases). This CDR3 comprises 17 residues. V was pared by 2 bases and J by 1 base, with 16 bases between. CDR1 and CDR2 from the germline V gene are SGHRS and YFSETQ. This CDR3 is CASSFTGGGSSYNEQFF. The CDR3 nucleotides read TGCGCCAGCAGCTTCACAGGCGGAGGGAGTTCCTACAATGAGCAGTTCTTC.

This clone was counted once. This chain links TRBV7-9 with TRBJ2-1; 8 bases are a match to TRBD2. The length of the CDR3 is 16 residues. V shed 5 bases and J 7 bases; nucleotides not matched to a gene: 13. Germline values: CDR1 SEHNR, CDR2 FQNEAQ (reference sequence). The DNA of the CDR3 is TGTGCCAGCAGCACGAGTAGCGGGATCCTCCCAAATGAGCAGTTCTTC. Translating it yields CASSTSSGILPNEQFF.

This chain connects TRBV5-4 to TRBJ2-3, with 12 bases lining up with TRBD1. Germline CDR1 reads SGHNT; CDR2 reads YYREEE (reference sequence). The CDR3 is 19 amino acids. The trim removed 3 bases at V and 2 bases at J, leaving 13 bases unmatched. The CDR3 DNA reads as TGTGCCAGCAGCTCGAGGGGGACAGGGGGCTCCTTGGCCACAGATACGCAGTATTTT. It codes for CASSSRGTGGSLATDTQYF. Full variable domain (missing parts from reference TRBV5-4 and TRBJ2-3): ETGVTQSPTHLIKTRGQQVTLRCSSQSGHNTVSWYQQALGQGPQFIFQYYREEENGRGNFPPRFSGLQFPNYSSELNVNALELDDSALYLCASSSRGTGGSLATDTQYFGPGTRLTVL.

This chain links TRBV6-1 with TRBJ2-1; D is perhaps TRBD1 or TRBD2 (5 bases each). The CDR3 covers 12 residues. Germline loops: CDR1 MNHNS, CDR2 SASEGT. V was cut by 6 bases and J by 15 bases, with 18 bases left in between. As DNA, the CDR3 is TGTGCCAGCAGATTACACCGGGACCGAATGTTCTTC. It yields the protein CASRLHRDRMFF.

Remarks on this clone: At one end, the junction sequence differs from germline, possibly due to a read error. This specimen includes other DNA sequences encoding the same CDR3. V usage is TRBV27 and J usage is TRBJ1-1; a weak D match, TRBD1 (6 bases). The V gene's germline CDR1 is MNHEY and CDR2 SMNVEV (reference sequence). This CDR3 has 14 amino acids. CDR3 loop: CASSHGQYNTEAFF. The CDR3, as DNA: TGTGCCAGCAGCCACGGACAGTATAACACTGAAGCTTTCTTC.

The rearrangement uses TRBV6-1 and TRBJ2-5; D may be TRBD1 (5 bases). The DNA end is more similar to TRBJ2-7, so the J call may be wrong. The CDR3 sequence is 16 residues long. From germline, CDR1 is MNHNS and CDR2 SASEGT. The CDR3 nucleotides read TGTGCCAGCAGTGAAGGTGCCAGGGTGGCCTCCTACGAGCAGTACTTC. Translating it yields CASSEGARVASYEQYF.

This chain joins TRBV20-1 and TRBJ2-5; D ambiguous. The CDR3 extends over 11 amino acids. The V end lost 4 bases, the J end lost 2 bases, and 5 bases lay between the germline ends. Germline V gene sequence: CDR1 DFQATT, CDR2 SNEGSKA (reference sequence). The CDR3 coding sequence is TGCAGTGCTATCCGACAAGAGACCCAGTACTTC. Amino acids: CSAIRQETQYF.

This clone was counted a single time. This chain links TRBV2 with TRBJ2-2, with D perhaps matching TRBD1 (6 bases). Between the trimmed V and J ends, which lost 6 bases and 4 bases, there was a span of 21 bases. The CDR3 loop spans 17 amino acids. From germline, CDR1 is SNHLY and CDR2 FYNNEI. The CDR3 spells CASRELVGGVGTGELFF. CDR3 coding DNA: TGTGCCAGCAGGGAACTTGTTGGGGGCGTAGGCACCGGGGAGCTGTTTTTT.

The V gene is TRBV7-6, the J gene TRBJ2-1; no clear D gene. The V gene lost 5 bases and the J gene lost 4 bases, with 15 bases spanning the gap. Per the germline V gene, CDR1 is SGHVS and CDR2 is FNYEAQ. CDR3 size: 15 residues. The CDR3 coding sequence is TGTGCCAGCAGCCCAGACGCACGCGATTACAATGAGCAGTTCTTC. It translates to CASSPDARDYNEQFF.

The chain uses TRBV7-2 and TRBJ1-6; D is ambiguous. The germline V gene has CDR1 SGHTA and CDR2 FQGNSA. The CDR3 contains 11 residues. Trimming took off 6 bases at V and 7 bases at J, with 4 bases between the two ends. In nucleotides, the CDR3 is TGTGCCAGCAGGAACAATTCACCCCTCCACTTT. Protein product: CASRNNSPLHF.

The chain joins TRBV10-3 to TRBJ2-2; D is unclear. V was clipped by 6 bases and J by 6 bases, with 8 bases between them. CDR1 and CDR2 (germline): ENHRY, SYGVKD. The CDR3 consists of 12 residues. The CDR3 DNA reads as TGTGCCATCAGGCCGCCAGCCGGGGAGCTGTTTTTT. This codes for CAIRPPAGELFF.

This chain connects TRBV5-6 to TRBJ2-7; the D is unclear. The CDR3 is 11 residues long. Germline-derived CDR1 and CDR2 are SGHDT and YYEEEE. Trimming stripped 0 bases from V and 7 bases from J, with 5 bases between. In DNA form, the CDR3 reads TGTGCCAGCAGCTTGGGTAGGGAGCAGTACTTC. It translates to CASSLGREQYF.

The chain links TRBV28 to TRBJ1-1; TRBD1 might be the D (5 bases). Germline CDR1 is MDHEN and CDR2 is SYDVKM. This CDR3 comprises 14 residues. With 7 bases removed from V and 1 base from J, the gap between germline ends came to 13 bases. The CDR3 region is CASTTGRANTEAFF. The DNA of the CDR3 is TGTGCCAGCACCACGGGACGGGCGAACACTGAAGCTTTCTTT.

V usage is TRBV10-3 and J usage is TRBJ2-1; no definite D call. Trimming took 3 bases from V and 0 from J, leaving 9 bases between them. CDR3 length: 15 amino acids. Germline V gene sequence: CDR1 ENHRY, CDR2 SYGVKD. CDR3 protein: CAISESDSSYNEQFF. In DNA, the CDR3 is TGTGCCATCAGTGAATCAGATAGCTCCTACAATGAGCAGTTCTTC.